Below are 9 T cell receptor beta chains sequenced from a single sample in a study of shared clonotypes between healthy human individuals. CD45RO negativity and positive selection for CCR7 defined naive CD8 cells, a population that excluded terminally differentiated effector memory CD45RA+ cells. The method was immunoSEQ multiplex PCR; TCRdb's version includes in-frame clones alone and lacks a portion of them. The sample contains under 2,000,000 clones, about 95% of which appear only once. The sequencing input was naive CD8+ T cells sorted from blood. The receptor set was obtained from a man younger than 30 in good health.

CDR3 sequence: CASSEYQGTLSEQFF. The CDR3 DNA reads as TGCGCCAGCAGTGAGTACCAGGGGACATTGAGTGAGCAGTTCTTC. J is TRBJ2-1 and V is TRBV10-1, with D perhaps TRBD1 (6 bases). The V end lost 1 base, the J end lost 9 bases, and 16 bases lay between the germline ends. The CDR3 totals 15 residues. Germline assignment: CDR1 WNHNN and CDR2 SYGVQD (reference sequence).

The chain joins TRBV28 to TRBJ1-1, with no clear D. The CDR3 length is 14 residues. The V gene lost 2 bases and the J gene lost 3 bases, with 10 bases spanning the gap. Germline values: CDR1 MDHEN, CDR2 SYDVKM. CDR3 amino acids: CASSLGRVDTEAFF. CDR3 bases: TGTGCCAGCAGTTTAGGGCGGGTAGACACTGAAGCTTTCTTT. Full variable domain (rest looked up from reference TRBV28 and TRBJ1-1): DVKVTQSSRYLVKRTGEKVFLECVQDMDHENMFWYRQDPGLGLRLIYFSYDVKMKEKGDIPEGYSVSREKKERFSLILESASTNQTSMYLCASSLGRVDTEAFFGQGTRLTVV.

The chain recombines TRBV29-1 with TRBJ2-1, with D unclear. From germline, CDR1 is SQVTM and CDR2 ANQGSEA. V gave up 1 base and J gave up 3 bases, with 10 bases separating them. CDR3 length: 14 residues. The DNA for the CDR3 is TGCAGCGTTGAAGGCGGCCCGATCTACAATGAGCAGTTCTTC. Protein sequence: CSVEGGPIYNEQFF.

This clone was counted only a few times. The V gene is TRBV19, the J gene TRBJ1-1; D is possibly TRBD1 (5 bases). Per the germline V gene, CDR1 is LNHDA and CDR2 is SQIVND (reference sequence). The CDR3 extends over 14 amino acids. V was trimmed by 5 bases and J by 3 bases, leaving 13 bases between them. The CDR3 DNA reads as TGTGCCAGTAGTTCCCGGGACGGGCACACTGAAGCTTTCTTT. It codes for CASSSRDGHTEAFF.

This sequence joins TRBV30 and TRBJ1-5; 7 bases align to TRBD1. The CDR3 is 13 residues long. Germline assignment: CDR1 GTSNPN and CDR2 SVGIG (reference sequence). Germline trimming cut 2 bases from V and 4 bases from J; bases unmatched to any gene: 2. CDR3 in DNA: TGTGCCTGGAGTTCACAGGGGAATCAGCCCCAGCATTTT. Its protein is CAWSSQGNQPQHF.

This chain uses TRBV5-1 with TRBJ2-1; D remains unclear. The CDR3 spans 15 residues. Germline lookup yields CDR1 SGHRS and CDR2 YFSETQ. V was cut by 0 bases and J by 6 bases, with 13 bases left in between. CDR3 sequence: CASSLGELVGNEQFF. In DNA form, the CDR3 reads TGCGCCAGCAGCTTGGGTGAGCTGGTGGGCAATGAGCAGTTCTTC.

The rearrangement joins TRBV6-6 to TRBJ2-7; 8 bases map to TRBD1. The CDR3 runs to 15 residues. The germline V gene encodes CDR1 MNHNY and CDR2 SVGAGI (reference sequence). Germline trimming cut 0 bases from V and 2 bases from J; bases unmatched to any gene: 3. DNA of the CDR3: TGTGCCAGCAGTTACTCGGGACAGGACGCCTACGAGCAGTACTTC. Protein sequence: CASSYSGQDAYEQYF.

The J gene is TRBJ1-1, the V gene TRBV6-6; D remains unclear. Germline CDR1 and CDR2: MNHNY and SVGAGI (reference sequence). The CDR3 contains 12 residues. V lost 5 bases and J lost 4, with 8 bases in between. The CDR3 reads CASSEKGTEAFF. CDR3 in DNA: TGTGCCAGCAGTGAGAAGGGCACTGAAGCTTTCTTT.

This sequence joins TRBV4-3 and TRBJ2-3; no definite D call. Deletions cut 0 bases from V and 0 bases from J, with 13 bases between. This CDR3 has 17 residues. Germline V gene sequence: CDR1 LGHNA, CDR2 YSLEER. The DNA for the CDR3 is TGCGCCAGCAGCCAAGATTGGCCGGCCCCTAGCACAGATACGCAGTATTTT. Protein: CASSQDWPAPSTDTQYF.